This TCR beta chain was found in a study of blood T cell repertoires in COVID-19. Study-level background: Sites across the United States, Italy and Spain contributed samples from acute and convalescent COVID-19.

Authors' processing steps: Amplified reference gene primers provided the basis for estimating nucleated cell counts. The protocol was immunoSEQ multiplex PCR, while the TCRdb copy is restricted to in-frame clones and leaves out a portion. Clone size and the V and J calls come from that table; the DNA yielded D and trimming. The sample carries approximately 250,000 clones, 80% to 95% recorded once. V was trimmed by 2 bases and J by 0 bases, leaving 8 bases between them. Germline loops: CDR1 LGHNT, CDR2 FRNRAP. The CDR3 covers 15 residues. The study assigned cohorts using participant-reported clinical history. Exposed participants encountered a COVID-19 case during the 2 weeks preceding study entry.

Material for sequencing was PBMCs or T cells enriched from blood (not recorded which). This sequence was found in a man in his forties who had been exposed to COVID-19. The rearrangement uses TRBV12-5 and TRBJ1-5; D may be TRBD1 (5 bases). CDR3 sequence (DNA): TGTGCTAGTGGTTTGACAGGCTATAGCAATCAGCCCCAGCATTTT. This encodes CASGLTGYSNQPQHF. Drawing the rest from reference TRBV12-5 and TRBJ1-5, the complete variable domain is DARVTQTPRHKVTEMGQEVTMRCQPILGHNTVFWYRQTMMQGLELLAYFRNRAPLDDSGMPKDRFSAEMPDATLATLKIQPSEPRDSAVYFCASGLTGYSNQPQHFGDGTRLSIL.